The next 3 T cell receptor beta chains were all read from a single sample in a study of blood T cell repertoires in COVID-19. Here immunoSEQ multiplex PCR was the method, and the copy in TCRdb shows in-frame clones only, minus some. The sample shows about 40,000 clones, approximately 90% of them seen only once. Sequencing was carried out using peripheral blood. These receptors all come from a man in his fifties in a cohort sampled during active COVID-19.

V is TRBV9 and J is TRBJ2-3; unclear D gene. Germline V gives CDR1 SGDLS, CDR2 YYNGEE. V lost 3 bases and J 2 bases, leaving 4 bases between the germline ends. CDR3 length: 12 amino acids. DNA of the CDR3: TGTGCCAGCAGCGGTAACACAGATACGCAGTATTTT. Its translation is CASSGNTDTQYF.

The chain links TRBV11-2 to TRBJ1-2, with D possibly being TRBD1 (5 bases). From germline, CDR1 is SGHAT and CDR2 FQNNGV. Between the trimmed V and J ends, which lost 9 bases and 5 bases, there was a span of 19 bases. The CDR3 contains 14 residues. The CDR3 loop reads CASQLIGVNYGYTF. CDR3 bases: TGTGCCAGTCAGCTTATAGGGGTGAATTATGGCTACACCTTC.

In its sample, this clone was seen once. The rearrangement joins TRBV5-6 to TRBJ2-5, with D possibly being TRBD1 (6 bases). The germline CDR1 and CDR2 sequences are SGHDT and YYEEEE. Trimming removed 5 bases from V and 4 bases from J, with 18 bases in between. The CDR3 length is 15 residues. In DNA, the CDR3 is TGTGCCAGCAGTCGACCGGGACATTCTTTAGAGACCCAGTACTTC. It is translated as CASSRPGHSLETQYF.